This record concerns one T cell receptor (beta chain) sequence. Its antigen remains unidentified. One end of the junction is discordant with germline, which a read error may explain. The data derive from a study of tumor-infiltrating lymphocytes in primary liver carcinoma. Study-wide context: Tissue type made little difference to sample yields of roughly 3.5 to 7.13 million productive TCRbeta reads. Whole-study results and caveats: For tumor-adjacent and tumor-blood pairs, overlap was less than that seen for tumor region pairs.

The template, roughly 550 ng total RNA, yielded TCR beta cDNA made with a constant-region primer. Slightly modified ARM-PCR with three nested multiplex PCR rounds yielded TCR beta libraries. A single record per CDR3 protein comes from TCRdb applying MiXCR to the multiplex PCR reads. The sample yields about 200,000 distinct CDR3 sequences, 85% seen once. For each extraction, RNA and DNA were obtained together from 20-30 mg of unsorted bulk tissue. At sampling, these chronic HBV carriers had received no treatment. This receptor was taken from a middle-aged man with primary liver carcinoma and hepatitis B virus infection. The sequenced sample consisted of tumor tissue from primary liver carcinoma.

The CDR3 reads CTSSLKGGLTNQPQYF. In DNA form, the CDR3 reads TGTACCAGCAGCCTGAAAGGGGGACTGACGAATCAGCCCCAGTATTTT. The V gene is TRBV11-2, the J gene TRBJ1-5; D is possibly TRBD1 or TRBD2 (6 bases each). The J call may be wrong; the DNA end is better matched by TRBJ2-3. Germline CDR1 reads SGHAT; CDR2 reads FQNNGV. The length of the CDR3 is 16 residues.